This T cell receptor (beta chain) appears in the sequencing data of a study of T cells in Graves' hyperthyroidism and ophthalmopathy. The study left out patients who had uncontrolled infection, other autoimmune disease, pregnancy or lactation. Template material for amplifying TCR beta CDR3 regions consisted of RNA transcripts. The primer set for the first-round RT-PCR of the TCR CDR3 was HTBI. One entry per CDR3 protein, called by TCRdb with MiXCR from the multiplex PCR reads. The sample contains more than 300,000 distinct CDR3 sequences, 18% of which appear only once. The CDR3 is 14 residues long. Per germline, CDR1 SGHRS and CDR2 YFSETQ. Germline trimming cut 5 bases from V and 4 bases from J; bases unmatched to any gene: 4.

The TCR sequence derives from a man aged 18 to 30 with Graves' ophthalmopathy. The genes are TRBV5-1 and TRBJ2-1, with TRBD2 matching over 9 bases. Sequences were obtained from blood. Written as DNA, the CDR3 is TGCGCCAGCAGAATAGCGGGGGCTTACAATGAGCAGTTCTTC. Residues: CASRIAGAYNEQFF.